The clone carrying this T cell receptor (beta chain) was seen repeatedly, ten times or more. Its antigen is not identified. The V end lost 2 bases, the J end lost 4 bases, and 9 bases lay between the germline ends. CDR1 and CDR2 (germline): MNHNY, SVGAGI (reference sequence). The CDR3 totals 14 residues. On the day of bone marrow donation, the related graft donor provided peripheral blood. The entry originates in a study of T cells after posttransplantation cyclophosphamide. The study's findings and limits: Donor-recipient repertoire similarity was low at 1-2 months, rising over year one. TRB clonality was highly associated with recipient CMV seropositivity and reactivation.

Profiling relied on immunoSEQ multiplex PCR, and the TCRdb table lists in-frame clones only, not all of them. The sample has roughly 45,000 clones, none seen only once. The chain recombines TRBV6-6 with TRBJ1-5; D is ambiguous. Sequences were obtained from PBMCs. This clonotype originated in a man aged 35 to 55 in good health, CMV-negative, and a related stem cell transplant donor. CDR3 sequence (DNA): TGTGCCAGCAGTTACACGGGGTCAAATCAGCCCCAGCATTTT. The encoded protein is CASSYTGSNQPQHF.